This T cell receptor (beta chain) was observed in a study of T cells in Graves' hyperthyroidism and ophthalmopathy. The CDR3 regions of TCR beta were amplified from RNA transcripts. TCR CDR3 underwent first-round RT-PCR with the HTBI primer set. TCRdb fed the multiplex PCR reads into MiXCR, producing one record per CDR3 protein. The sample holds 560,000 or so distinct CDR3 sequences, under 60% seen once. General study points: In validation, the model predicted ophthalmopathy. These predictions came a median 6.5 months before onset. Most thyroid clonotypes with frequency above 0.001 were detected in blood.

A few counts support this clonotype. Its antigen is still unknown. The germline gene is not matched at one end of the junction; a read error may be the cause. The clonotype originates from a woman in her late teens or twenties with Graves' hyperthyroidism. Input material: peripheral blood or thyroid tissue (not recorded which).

The CDR3 bases are TGCGCCAGCAGCTTGCTGGGTAGTACGAGCTACACCTTC. It encodes CASSLLGSTSYTF. This sequence joins TRBV7-9 and TRBJ1-2; no clear D gene. Germline loops: CDR1 SEHNR, CDR2 FQNEAQ (reference sequence). This CDR3 spans 13 amino acids.